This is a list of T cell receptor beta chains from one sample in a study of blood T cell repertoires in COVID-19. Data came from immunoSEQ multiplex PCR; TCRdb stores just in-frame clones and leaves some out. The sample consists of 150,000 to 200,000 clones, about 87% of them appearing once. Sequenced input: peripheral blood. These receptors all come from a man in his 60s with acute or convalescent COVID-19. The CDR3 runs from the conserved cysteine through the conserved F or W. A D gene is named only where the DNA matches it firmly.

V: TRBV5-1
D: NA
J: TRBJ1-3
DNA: TGCGCCAGCAGCTTAGGGGGCTCTGGAAACACCATATATTTT
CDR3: CASSLGGSGNTIYF

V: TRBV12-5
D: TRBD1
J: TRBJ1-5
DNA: TGTGCTAGTGGTCGACAGGGCGCCAATCAGCCCCAGCATTTT
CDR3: CASGRQGANQPQHF

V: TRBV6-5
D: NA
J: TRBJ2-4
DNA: TGTGCCAGCAGCCCGGGACACCTAAGTTGGTACTTC
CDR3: CASSPGHLSWYF

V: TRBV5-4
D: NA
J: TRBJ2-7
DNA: TGTGCCAGCAGCTTGGATCGGGTTCTCCACGAGCAGTACTTC
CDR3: CASSLDRVLHEQYF

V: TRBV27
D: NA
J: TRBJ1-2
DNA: TGTGCCAGCAGTTTCTCAGGGAAGGATGGCTACACCTTC
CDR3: CASSFSGKDGYTF

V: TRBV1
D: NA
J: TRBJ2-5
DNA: TGCACCAGCAGCCCGACTTCCCAAGAGACCCAGTACTTC
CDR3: CTSSPTSQETQYF

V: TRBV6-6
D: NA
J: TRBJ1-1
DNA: TGTGCCAGCAGCAGGACCAGGGTAGGGGACACTGAAGCTTTCTTT
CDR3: CASSRTRVGDTEAFF

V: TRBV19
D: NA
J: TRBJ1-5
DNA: TGTGCCAGTAGTATTTCACAATATAGCAATCAGCCCCAGCATTTT
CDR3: CASSISQYSNQPQHF

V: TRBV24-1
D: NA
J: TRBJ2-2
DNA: TGTGCCACCAGTGATCAAAAGACAGGCGCGTATACCGGGGAGCTGTTTTTT
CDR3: CATSDQKTGAYTGELFF

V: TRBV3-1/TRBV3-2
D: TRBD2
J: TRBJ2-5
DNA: TGTGCCAGCAGCCAAGTGCTAGCGGGGGGGTATCAGACCCAGTACTTC
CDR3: CASSQVLAGGYQTQYF

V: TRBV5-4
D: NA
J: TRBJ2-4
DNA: TGTGCCAGCAGCTTGGGAGGAGACCTAGCCAAAAACATTCAGTACTTC
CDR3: CASSLGGDLAKNIQYF

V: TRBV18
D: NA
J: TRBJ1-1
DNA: TGTGCCAGCTCACCAACTAGGGGGTCGAACACTGAAGCTTTCTTT
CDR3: CASSPTRGSNTEAFF

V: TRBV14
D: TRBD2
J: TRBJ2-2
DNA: TGTGCCAGCAGCCAAGAAAGGAGCGGGAGGGCCACCGGGGAGCTGTTTTTT
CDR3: CASSQERSGRATGELFF

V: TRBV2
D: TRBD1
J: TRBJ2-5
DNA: TGTGCCACCACAGGGGCAGAGACCCAGTACTTC
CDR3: CATTGAETQYF

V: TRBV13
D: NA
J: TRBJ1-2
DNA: TGTGCCAGCAGCGTAGGTCGACAGAACTATGGCTACACCTTC
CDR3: CASSVGRQNYGYTF

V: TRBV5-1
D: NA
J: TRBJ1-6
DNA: TGCGCCAGCAGCTTGGAGGGTGCGGGTTCACCCCTCCACTTT
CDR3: CASSLEGAGSPLHF

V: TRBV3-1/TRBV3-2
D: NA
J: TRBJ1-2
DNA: TGTGCCAGCAGCCAAGATAGAACAGGTGGCTACACCTTC
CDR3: CASSQDRTGGYTF